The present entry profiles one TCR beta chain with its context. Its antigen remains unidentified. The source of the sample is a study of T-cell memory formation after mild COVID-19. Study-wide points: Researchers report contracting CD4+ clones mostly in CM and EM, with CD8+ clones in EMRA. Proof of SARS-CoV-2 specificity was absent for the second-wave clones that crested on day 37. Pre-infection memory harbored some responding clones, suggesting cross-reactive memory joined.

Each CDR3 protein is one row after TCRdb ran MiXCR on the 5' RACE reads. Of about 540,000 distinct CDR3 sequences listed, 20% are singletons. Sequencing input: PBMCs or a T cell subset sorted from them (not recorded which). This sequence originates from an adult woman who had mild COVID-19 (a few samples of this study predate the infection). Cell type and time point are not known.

The CDR3 loop is CAISAAGGNQPQHF. DNA of the CDR3: TGTGCCATCAGTGCGGCGGGGGGCAATCAGCCCCAGCATTTT. This chain links TRBV10-3 with TRBJ1-5, with D maybe TRBD1 (5 bases). Trimming stripped 4 bases from V and 2 bases from J, with 9 bases between. The CDR3 sequence is 14 residues long. The germline V gene has CDR1 ENHRY and CDR2 SYGVKD.